This passage covers 22 T cell receptor beta chains from one sample sequenced in a study of blood T cell repertoires in COVID-19. The assay was immunoSEQ multiplex PCR, and TCRdb's table has in-frame clones only and misses some. The table includes some 140,000 clones, about 75% detected once. The sample was peripheral blood. The source is a man older than 75 with acute or convalescent COVID-19.

J is TRBJ1-3 and V is TRBV3-1 (or the pseudogene TRBV3-2); no definite D call. This CDR3 is 16 amino acids long. V was cut by 4 bases and J by 1 base, with 14 bases left in between. Germline CDR1 is LGHDT and CDR2 is YNNKEL (reference sequence). The CDR3 DNA sequence: TGTGCCAGCAGCCGCTACGCAGGTGTTTCTGGAAACACCATATATTTT. Translation: CASSRYAGVSGNTIYF.

The chain carries TRBV11-2 and TRBJ2-7; D possibly corresponds to TRBD1 (6 bases). Trimming took 3 bases from V and 3 from J, leaving 12 bases between them. CDR1 is SGHAT and CDR2 is FQNNGV in the germline V gene. The CDR3 length is 14 residues. CDR3 bases: TGTGCCAGCAGCTTGTCAGGGGTCTTCTACGAGCAGTACTTC. It is translated as CASSLSGVFYEQYF.

This chain uses TRBV18 with TRBJ1-3; 7 bases line up with TRBD1. V shed 2 bases and J 2 bases; nucleotides not matched to a gene: 0. The CDR3 runs 14 residues. Germline V gene sequence: CDR1 KGHSH, CDR2 LQKENI. In DNA form, the CDR3 reads TGTGCCAGCTCACCAGGGACAGCTGGAAACACCATATATTTT. It encodes CASSPGTAGNTIYF.

This chain uses TRBV5-6 with TRBJ2-3; no clear D. The germline gives CDR1 SGHDT, CDR2 YYEEEE. This CDR3 is 15 amino acids long. V lost 0 bases and J lost 0, with 8 bases in between. CDR3 amino acids: CASSLGLTSTDTQYF. DNA of the CDR3: TGTGCCAGCAGCTTGGGCTTGACTAGCACAGATACGCAGTATTTT.

The rearrangement uses TRBV27 and TRBJ2-3; D is perhaps TRBD2 (7 bases). V lost 7 bases and J lost 5, with 19 bases in between. The CDR3 has 15 amino acids. In germline, CDR1 is MNHEY, CDR2 SMNVEV (reference sequence). CDR3 nucleotides: TGTGCCAGCATCGGAAAGGGGGGGCGCTTAGATACGCAGTATTTT. Translating it yields CASIGKGGRLDTQYF.

The chain is built from TRBV5-1 and TRBJ1-2, with D perhaps matching TRBD1 (6 bases). Germline CDR1 and CDR2: SGHRS and YFSETQ. This CDR3 has 13 residues. V lost 2 bases and J 4 bases, leaving 9 bases between the germline ends. CDR3 nucleotides: TGCGCCAGCAGCTTACAGGGTTCCTATGGCTACACCTTC. Protein product: CASSLQGSYGYTF.

V usage is TRBV11-3 and J usage is TRBJ2-2, with a possible D match to TRBD2 (7 bases). Trimming stripped 1 base from V and 7 bases from J, with 16 bases between. There are 16 residues in the CDR3. Germline CDR1 is SGHNT and CDR2 is YENEEA. The CDR3 nucleotides read TGTGCCAGCAGCTTAGTGTCGGGGGGCCTTGGCGGGGAGCTGTTTTTT. It yields the protein CASSLVSGGLGGELFF.

V usage is TRBV7-2 and J usage is TRBJ1-6, with 12 bases fitting TRBD1. In germline, CDR1 is SGHTA, CDR2 FQGNSA. V lost 2 bases and J lost 10; bases outside the gene matches: 12. CDR3 size: 18 residues. CDR3 residues: CASSLRDRGRHGESPLHF. CDR3 bases: TGTGCCAGCAGCTTACGGGACAGGGGGCGCCATGGCGAATCACCCCTCCACTTT.

In its sample, this clone ranks as medium-sized. The chain employs TRBV3-1 (or the pseudogene TRBV3-2) and TRBJ2-3; D possibly corresponds to TRBD1 (6 bases). Germline lookup yields CDR1 LGHDT and CDR2 YNNKEL (reference sequence). CDR3 length: 18 amino acids. Trimming stripped 1 base from V and 2 bases from J, with 19 bases between. For the CDR3, the DNA is TGTGCCAGCAGCCAAGGTCTCAGCCGGGACACTCACACAGATACGCAGTATTTT. This sequence encodes CASSQGLSRDTHTDTQYF.

The rearrangement joins TRBV7-2 to TRBJ2-3; perhaps TRBD2 as D (5 bases). V lost 5 bases and J lost 6, with 15 bases in between. CDR1 SGHTA and CDR2 FQGNSA come from the germline V gene. This CDR3 is 14 amino acids long. The CDR3 coding sequence is TGTGCCAGCAGCCCGGACTGGAGGAGGGATACGCAGTATTTT. Its protein is CASSPDWRRDTQYF.

The chain employs TRBV7-2 and TRBJ1-5, with D hard to call. In germline, CDR1 is SGHTA, CDR2 FQGNSA. V was trimmed by 4 bases and J by 6 bases, leaving 10 bases between them. The CDR3 totals 13 residues. This CDR3 is CASSSEAVQPQHF. The CDR3 DNA reads as TGTGCCAGCAGCTCCGAGGCAGTTCAGCCCCAGCATTTT.

In this sample, this clone turned up once. The chain links TRBV18 to TRBJ1-5; unclear D gene. Germline loops: CDR1 KGHSH, CDR2 LQKENI. Trimming cost V 4 bases and J 5 bases, with 9 bases left between them. The CDR3 is 13 residues long. Here the CDR3 reads CASSRREDQPQHF. CDR3 DNA: TGTGCCAGCTCACGACGGGAAGATCAGCCCCAGCATTTT. Full variable domain (missing parts from reference TRBV18 and TRBJ1-5): NAGVMQNPRHLVRRRGQEARLRCSPMKGHSHVYWYRQLPEEGLKFMVYLQKENIIDESGMPKERFSAEFPKEGPSILRIQQVVRGDSAAYFCASSRREDQPQHFGDGTRLSIL.

The rearrangement uses TRBV4-1 and TRBJ2-2; 9 nucleotides agree with TRBD2. Germline V gives CDR1 MGHRA, CDR2 YSYEKL. V lost 3 bases to trimming and J lost 7 bases; unmatched junction nucleotides: 6. The CDR3 has 15 amino acids. The CDR3 loop reads CASSHAGGPDGELFF. CDR3 nucleotide sequence: TGCGCCAGCAGCCACGCGGGGGGGCCCGACGGGGAGCTGTTTTTT.

The gene calls are TRBV4-3 and TRBJ2-3; 11 nucleotides agree with TRBD1. V lost 5 bases and J lost 6; bases outside the gene matches: 4. Germline values: CDR1 LGHNA, CDR2 YSLEER. The CDR3 has 14 residues. CDR3 DNA sequence: TGCGCCAGCAGCTTAGGACAGGGGGCCGATACGCAGTATTTT. The encoded protein is CASSLGQGADTQYF.

This clone was seen only a few times. V and J are TRBV7-9 and TRBJ2-3, with 7 bases matching TRBD1. Germline CDR1 is SEHNR and CDR2 is FQNEAQ (reference sequence). With 7 bases clipped from V and 2 bases from J, the junction kept 9 bases outside the gene matches. The CDR3 runs 15 residues. The DNA for the CDR3 is TGTGCCAGCACACAGAGACAGGGAAACACAGATACGCAGTATTTT. Translated, it gives CASTQRQGNTDTQYF.

The gene calls are TRBV21-1 and TRBJ1-1; the D call of TRBD1 is as the table states it, not checked on the DNA. TRBV21-1 is labeled a pseudogene. The CDR3 is 15 amino acids. The CDR3 is CASSKCPRVIAEAFF. CDR3 in DNA: TGTGCCAGCAGCAAATGTCCCAGGGTTATCGCTGAAGCTTTCTTT.

The chain couples TRBV19 to TRBJ1-6, with 7 positions matching TRBD1. CDR1 LNHDA and CDR2 SQIVND come from the germline V gene (reference sequence). CDR3 size: 17 residues. V gave up 5 bases and J gave up 9 bases; unmatched junction bases: 16. CDR3 in DNA: TGTGCCAGTAGTTTTGAAACCGGGACAGCCAGGGGTTCACCCCTCCACTTT. Its translation is CASSFETGTARGSPLHF.

This clone occurred a few times. The chain links TRBV14 to TRBJ1-2; no reliable D call. Germline V gene lookup returns CDR1 SGHDN and CDR2 FVKESK. V lost 5 bases and J lost 7, with 20 bases in between. The CDR3 is 15 amino acids. CDR3 region: CASSGRAEGSFGYTF. CDR3 coding DNA: TGTGCCAGCAGCGGAAGGGCGGAGGGTTCGTTTGGCTACACCTTC.

V gene TRBV11-1 combines with J gene TRBJ2-7; D unclear. This CDR3 has 12 residues. V lost 5 bases and J 4 bases, leaving 9 bases between the germline ends. Germline V lookup: CDR1 SGHAT, CDR2 FQDESV (reference sequence). CDR3: CASSRDSYEQYF. The CDR3 bases are TGTGCCAGCAGCCGTGATAGTTACGAGCAGTACTTC.

The chain couples TRBV19 to TRBJ1-2; 7 nucleotides align to TRBD1. The CDR3 length is 17 residues. With 2 bases clipped from V and 8 bases from J, the junction kept 17 bases outside the gene matches. The germline gives CDR1 LNHDA, CDR2 SQIVND (reference sequence). The CDR3 sequence: CASSIRTGANSRGGYTF. DNA for the CDR3: TGTGCCAGTAGTATACGAACAGGGGCGAACTCTCGAGGGGGCTACACCTTC.

The CDR3 is CASRGQGNSPLHF. DNA for the CDR3: TGTGCCAGCAGGGGACAGGGTAATTCACCCCTCCACTTT. The rearrangement links TRBV9 to TRBJ1-6; 9 bases are a match to TRBD1. The junction had 0 bases not matched to a gene; V was cut back by 5 bases and J by 6 bases. CDR3 length equals 13 residues. The V gene's germline CDR1 is SGDLS and CDR2 YYNGEE.

This clone was detected many times. The V call is TRBV7-8, the J call TRBJ2-3, with 8 bases lining up with TRBD1. The CDR3 length is 15 residues. Trimming cost V 5 bases and J 0 bases; bases outside gene matches: 4. Germline CDR1 reads SGHVS; CDR2 reads FQNEAQ. The CDR3 nucleotides are TGTGCCAGCAGCCCCTGGACAGGGAGCACAGATACGCAGTATTTT. Its translation is CASSPWTGSTDTQYF.